This is a list of T cell receptor beta chains from one sample in a study of T-cell memory formation after mild COVID-19. A single record per CDR3 protein comes from TCRdb applying MiXCR to the 5' RACE reads. The table has 200,000 or so distinct CDR3 sequences, approximately 20% seen once. Source material: PBMCs or a T cell subset sorted from them (not recorded which). These receptors came from an adult woman who had mild COVID-19 (a few samples of this study predate the infection). Cell type and time point are not known. CDR3s include the opening cysteine and the closing phenylalanine or tryptophan. The D gene is left open where the match is weak. Clone size, where shown, is once, few, many, or a class for clones that have expanded.

j_gene	abundance	d_gene	v_gene	CDR3nt	CDR3aa
TRBJ2-1	NA	TRBD2	TRBV11-1	TGTGCCAGCAGCAGCGGGAGGAGGTACAATGAGCAGGTCTTC	CASSSGRRYNEQVF
TRBJ2-5	many	TRBD2	TRBV5-8	TGTGCCAGCAGCTTCGGCGGGAGCTCAATAGGAGAGACCCAGTACTTC	CASSFGGSSIGETQYF
TRBJ1-4	NA	NA	TRBV3-1	TGTGCCAGCAGCCGGAAACAGGCGGGAAATGAAAAACTGTTTTTT	CASSRKQAGNEKLFF
TRBJ1-1	NA	TRBD1	TRBV6-5	TGTGCCAGCAGTTGCACAGGGGATAAAAAAGCTTTCTTT	CASSCTGDKKAFF
TRBJ1-1	NA	NA	TRBV6-5	TGTGCCAGCAGTTACTCGAACTTGGCAGCAGCGAACACTGAAGCTTTCTTT	CASSYSNLAAANTEAFF
TRBJ2-7	NA	NA	TRBV7-9	TGTGCCAGCAGCTGGGACTTCTACGAGCAGTACTTC	CASSWDFYEQYF
TRBJ2-3	few	NA	TRBV7-9	TGTGCCACCACGGGGACGGGCAGCACAGATACGCAGTATTTT	CATTGTGSTDTQYF
TRBJ1-4	NA	NA	TRBV11-2	TGTGCCAGCAGCCCGAGCACTGGGGGCACTAATGAAAAACTGTTTTTT	CASSPSTGGTNEKLFF
TRBJ2-7	few	NA	TRBV19	TGTGCCGTGCAGGCGGGGATGGGTCAGTACTTC	CAVQAGMGQYF
TRBJ1-1	few	NA	TRBV29-1	TGCAGCGCCGCTAAAGGCGAAGCTTTCTTT	CSAAKGEAFF
TRBJ2-3	few	TRBD2	TRBV3-1	TGTGCCAGCAGCCAAGGACTAGCGGGGGGGCAAGGTACGCAGTATTTT	CASSQGLAGGQGTQYF
TRBJ1-5	few	NA	TRBV12-3/TRBV12-4	TGTGCCAGCAGTTTTGGGGATCAGCCCCAGCATTTT	CASSFGDQPQHF
TRBJ2-7	NA	TRBD2	TRBV5-1	TGCGCCAGCAGCCCAGTCGGGGGGGTCTACGAGCAGTACTTC	CASSPVGGVYEQYF
TRBJ2-3	NA	TRBD1	TRBV29-1	TGCAGCGTAATGGACAGGGGTGGTGGAGATACGCAGTATTTT	CSVMDRGGGDTQYF
TRBJ2-1	NA	TRBD2	TRBV24-1	TGTGCCACTCAGGGACTAGCGGGAAAGAATGAGCAGTTCTTC	CATQGLAGKNEQFF
TRBJ1-2	NA	NA	TRBV2	TGTGCCAGCAGCCCATGGCAGAGGAATGGCTACACCTTC	CASSPWQRNGYTF
TRBJ2-7	NA	NA	TRBV30	TGTGCCTGGAGTGTAAAGGTCTACGAGCAGTACTTC	CAWSVKVYEQYF
TRBJ2-7	few	TRBD1	TRBV6-5	TGTGCCAGCAGGGGGACAGGGCCCACCTACGAGCAGTACTTC	CASRGTGPTYEQYF
TRBJ2-7	NA	NA	TRBV20-1	TGCAGTGCTAGAGATCACAGCACTGGGAACTACGAGCAGTACTTC	CSARDHSTGNYEQYF
TRBJ2-1	NA	NA	TRBV6-5	TGTGCCAGCAGTTACTCCAGGGGCTCCTACAATGAGCAGTTCTTC	CASSYSRGSYNEQFF
TRBJ1-5	NA	TRBD1	TRBV12-3/TRBV12-4	TGTGCCAGCAGCGATGGGACAGGGGTTATCGGCAATCAGCCCCAGCATTTT	CASSDGTGVIGNQPQHF
TRBJ2-2	few	NA	TRBV28	TGTGCCAGCAGTTTAAGCCGCAGGGGTAATTCTGCCGGGGAGCTGTTTTTT	CASSLSRRGNSAGELFF
TRBJ2-1	few	NA	TRBV24-1	TGTGCCACCAGTGATTTCGGGGATGAGCAGTTCTTC	CATSDFGDEQFF
TRBJ2-3	NA	TRBD2	TRBV20-1	TGCAGTGCTACTTCTAGCGGGAGAGTGACAGATACGCAGTATTTT	CSATSSGRVTDTQYF
TRBJ1-1	few	NA	TRBV4-3	TGCGCCAGCAGCCAAGATTTCGGGCGCCTTAGCTTGAACACTGAAGCTTTCTTT	CASSQDFGRLSLNTEAFF
TRBJ1-2	many	NA	TRBV7-2	TGTGCCAGCAGCTTACTGACATTTGGCTACACCTTC	CASSLLTFGYTF
TRBJ1-1	NA	TRBD1	TRBV12-3/TRBV12-4	TGTGCCAGCAGCTATGAACCAGGGGGCCTGATGAGAGGAGCTTTCTTT	CASSYEPGGLMRGAFF
TRBJ2-5	many	NA	TRBV15	TGTGCCACCAGCAGAGACCCGGGTCAGCAAGAGACCCAGTACTTC	CATSRDPGQQETQYF